This TCR beta chain was retrieved from a study of regulatory and conventional T cells in RAG deficiency. For this clone: Its antigen is as yet unknown.

Blood CD4+ CD25-low CD127-high conventional T cells supplied the genomic DNA template. Notes on the study in general: Treg unique TCR beta sequences were about 100-fold fewer in Omenn syndrome and CID/AS patients than controls.

Only in-frame clones appear in the TCRdb table, and some are missing; sequencing was by immunoSEQ multiplex PCR. The profile shows roughly 34,000 clones, 76% of them singletons. The sample was also linked to a second study, of regulatory T cells. That paper adds: The PCR used 52 TRBV and 13 TRBJ primers.

This clonotype originated in a human donor in good health. Sample: CD4+ effector T cells sorted from blood.

This CDR3 reads CASSRLAGGSDTQYF. Here the CDR3 DNA reads TGTGCCAGCAGTCGACTAGCGGGGGGATCAGATACGCAGTATTTT. The chain employs TRBV2 and TRBJ2-3; 13 bases match TRBD2. This CDR3 spans 15 amino acids. CDR1 is SNHLY, CDR2 FYNNEI, per germline. V shed 5 bases and J 4 bases; nucleotides not matched to a gene: 3.